A single sample gave rise to the 32 T cell receptor beta chains below, sequenced in a study of T cells in Graves' hyperthyroidism and ophthalmopathy. TCR beta CDR3 region amplification was performed from RNA transcripts. HTBI primers drove first-round RT-PCR of the TCR CDR3. Via MiXCR, TCRdb re-called the multiplex PCR reads, giving one row per CDR3 protein. The sample comprises about 770,000 distinct CDR3 sequences, under 20% of which are singletons, and around 15% rests with the top ten. The sequencing input was blood. The source of these receptors is a woman aged 50 to 60 with Graves' hyperthyroidism that later progressed to Graves' ophthalmopathy.

There are a few counts of this clonotype. The J gene is TRBJ2-1, the V gene TRBV29-1; 11 nucleotides align to TRBD2. CDR1 is SQVTM, CDR2 ANQGSEA, per germline. The CDR3 extends over 11 amino acids. V lost 7 bases to trimming and J lost 9 bases; unmatched junction nucleotides: 2. CDR3 nucleotides: TGCAGCGCGCTAGCGGGGGGTGAGCAGTTCTTC. Residues: CSALAGGEQFF.

This clonotype was counted ten times or more. This CDR3 is CASSYDGGETEAFF. The CDR3 DNA is TGTGCCAGCAGCTATGACGGAGGGGAAACTGAAGCTTTCTTT. The rearrangement links TRBV7-9 to TRBJ1-1; a possible D gene is TRBD1 (5 bases). Germline CDR1 is SEHNR and CDR2 is FQNEAQ (reference sequence). The length of the CDR3 is 14 residues. V shed 4 bases and J shed 5 bases, with 14 bases lying between them.

Many counts were recorded for this clonotype. The V call is TRBV20-1, the J call TRBJ2-1; no clear D. The CDR3 runs to 14 residues. Germline V gene data show CDR1 as DFQATT and CDR2 as SNEGSKA (reference sequence). V was cut by 6 bases and J by 2 bases, with 14 bases left in between. The CDR3 loop reads CSAETRVTYNEQFF. The DNA for the CDR3 is TGCAGTGCGGAAACAAGGGTTACCTACAATGAGCAGTTCTTC.

This clonotype came up once. This could be a read error, since a much larger clone is one nucleotide away. The chain uses TRBV5-1 and TRBJ2-1, with 9 bases lining up with TRBD2. The CDR3 consists of 15 residues. Germline CDR1 and CDR2: SGHRS and YFSETQ. DNA of the CDR3: TGCGCCGGCAGCCAAATAGCGGGGGCTTACAATGAGCAGTTCTTC. Protein: CAGSQIAGAYNEQFF. Combining the CDR3 with reference TRBV5-1 and TRBJ2-1 gives the whole variable domain KAGVTQTPRYLIKTRGQQVTLSCSPISGHRSVSWYQQTPGQGLQFLFEYFSETQRNKGNFPGRFSGRQFSNSRSEMNVSTLELGDSALYLCAGSQIAGAYNEQFFGPGTRLTVL.

There are many counts of this clonotype. The genes are TRBV3-1 and TRBJ2-1; D is undetermined. The germline V gene has CDR1 LGHDT and CDR2 YNNKEL (reference sequence). V was pared by 0 bases and J by 4 bases, with 10 bases between. The CDR3 runs 15 residues. CDR3 DNA: TGTGCCAGCAGCCAAGAGTCGTACGGGTACAATGAGCAGTTCTTC. It specifies CASSQESYGYNEQFF.

This clonotype has only a few counts. The chain employs TRBV6-5 and TRBJ1-6; a possible D gene is TRBD1 (5 bases). In germline, CDR1 is MNHEY, CDR2 SVGAGI. Trimming stripped 4 bases from V and 5 bases from J, with 18 bases between. The CDR3 sequence is 17 residues long. The CDR3 region is CASSSTGGGNDNSPLHF. Written as DNA, the CDR3 is TGTGCCAGCAGTTCCACCGGTGGGGGGAATGATAATTCACCCCTCCACTTT.

This clonotype has more than one count but fewer than ten. The chain recombines TRBV5-1 with TRBJ1-3; perhaps TRBD1 as D (5 bases). The CDR3 runs 15 residues. Germline V gives CDR1 SGHRS, CDR2 YFSETQ. Trimming removed 1 base at V and 7 bases at J, with 15 bases between. Written as DNA, the CDR3 is TGCGCCAGCAGCTTGTCGCAGGGAGACGGGAACACCATATATTTT. Protein: CASSLSQGDGNTIYF.

This clonotype was counted a few times. The rearrangement joins TRBV12-3 or TRBV12-4 to TRBJ1-5, with D possibly TRBD1 on 6 matching bases. V gave up 2 bases and J gave up 4 bases, with 15 bases separating them. This CDR3 is built from 16 residues. The CDR3 DNA is TGTGCCAGCAGTTTAATACAGGGTACCACTAATCAGCCCCAGCATTTT. Translating it yields CASSLIQGTTNQPQHF.

The rearrangement uses TRBV12-3 or TRBV12-4 and TRBJ2-2; D tentatively fits TRBD1 or TRBD2 (6 bases each). This CDR3 has 15 amino acids. Trimming removed 7 bases from V and 3 bases from J, with 15 bases in between. The CDR3 DNA follows: TGTGCCAGCAATAGCGGCAGGGGCTACACCGGGGAGCTGTTTTTT. Its translation is CASNSGRGYTGELFF.

This clonotype has more than one count but fewer than ten. V gene TRBV19 combines with J gene TRBJ1-1; 11 nucleotides match TRBD1. Looked up from germline, CDR1 is LNHDA and CDR2 is SQIVND (reference sequence). The CDR3 is made up of 17 amino acids. V shed 6 bases and J 2 bases; nucleotides not matched to a gene: 11. The DNA for the CDR3 is TGTGCCAGTAGCTCCACCAAACGGACAGGGGGCAACACTGAAGCTTTCTTT. This sequence encodes CASSSTKRTGGNTEAFF.

J is TRBJ1-1 and V is TRBV10-3; maybe TRBD1 (6 bases). CDR3 size: 14 residues. V gave up 0 bases and J gave up 7 bases, with 12 bases separating them. CDR1 ENHRY and CDR2 SYGVKD come from the germline V gene. The DNA for the CDR3 is TGTGCCATCAGTGAGTCGGGGGGGGGCTATGAAGCTTTCTTT. Its translation is CAISESGGGYEAFF.

The rearrangement joins TRBV5-1 to TRBJ2-1; 9 positions agree with TRBD1. V lost 1 base to trimming and J lost 9 bases; unmatched junction nucleotides: 8. The CDR3 sequence is 15 residues long. Per germline, CDR1 SGHRS and CDR2 YFSETQ. CDR3 sequence reads: CASSLTQGALGEQFF. DNA of the CDR3: TGCGCCAGCAGCTTGACACAGGGGGCCCTCGGTGAGCAGTTCTTC.

Note on this clonotype: One end of the junction fails to match germline, which may point to a read error. The chain employs TRBV5-1 and TRBJ2-7; D is unresolved. This CDR3 has 14 residues. The germline gives CDR1 SGHRS, CDR2 YFSETQ. The CDR3 DNA is TGCGCCAGCAGCTTGGATGCGACCTCCTACAAGCAGTACTTC. Translation gives CASSLDATSYKQYF.

The chain combines TRBV6-1 with TRBJ2-7; possibly TRBD1 or TRBD2 for D (5 bases each). V dropped 6 bases and J dropped 5 bases, with 14 bases sitting between them. Germline values: CDR1 MNHNS, CDR2 SASEGT. This CDR3 has 13 residues. CDR3 coding DNA: TGTGCCAGCAGCCGGGGCCCCAAAAACGAGCAGTACTTC. This encodes CASSRGPKNEQYF.

The rearrangement links TRBV5-1 to TRBJ1-5; 7 bases agree with TRBD1. Germline-derived CDR1 and CDR2 are SGHRS and YFSETQ. The ends lost 0 bases at V and 3 bases at J; junction bases unmatched: 6. This CDR3 has 16 amino acids. The CDR3 bases are TGCGCCAGCAGCTTGGAGGGACAGTGGCCCAATCAGCCCCAGCATTTT. This sequence encodes CASSLEGQWPNQPQHF.

The rearrangement joins TRBV20-1 to TRBJ1-6; 7 positions match TRBD1. Germline CDR1 reads DFQATT; CDR2 reads SNEGSKA (reference sequence). V was pared by 3 bases and J by 9 bases, with 8 bases of the junction left unmatched. This CDR3 spans 14 amino acids. The CDR3 DNA reads TGCAGTGCTAGCCAAGACAGGGCTGGTTCACCCCTCCACTTT. Amino acid sequence: CSASQDRAGSPLHF.

This clonotype was seen a few times. This chain connects TRBV20-1 to TRBJ2-7, with TRBD1 identical over 7 bases. Per the germline V gene, CDR1 is DFQATT and CDR2 is SNEGSKA (reference sequence). The CDR3 has 14 amino acids. Losses at the gene ends were 6 bases for V and 5 bases for J; bases not matched to a gene: 13. The CDR3 reads CSATRGQGDDEQYF. For the CDR3, the DNA is TGCAGTGCAACGAGGGGGCAGGGGGATGACGAGCAGTACTTC.

The chain's CDR3 is CASSPDQITGELFF. The CDR3 nucleotides are TGTGCCAGCTCACCAGACCAGATCACCGGGGAGCTGTTTTTT. The V gene is TRBV18, the J gene TRBJ2-2, with unresolved D. Germline V gene sequence: CDR1 KGHSH, CDR2 LQKENI. The V and J ends lost 2 bases and 4 bases respectively, with 8 bases between them. CDR3 length equals 14 residues. The variable domain in full, with the rest retrieved from reference TRBV18 and TRBJ2-2, is NAGVMQNPRHLVRRRGQEARLRCSPMKGHSHVYWYRQLPEEGLKFMVYLQKENIIDESGMPKERFSAEFPKEGPSILRIQQVVRGDSAAYFCASSPDQITGELFFGEGSRLTVL.

The rearrangement uses TRBV15 and TRBJ2-2; 7 positions agree with TRBD2. The CDR3 length is 18 residues. Germline CDR1 LNHNV, CDR2 YYDKDF (reference sequence). The junction had 12 bases not matched to a gene; V was cut back by 5 bases and J by 0 bases. The CDR3 DNA reads as TGTGCCACCAGCGGAACCTGGGGGGGGGAGACGAACACCGGGGAGCTGTTTTTT. Residues: CATSGTWGGETNTGELFF.

CDR3 residues: CASSPTGTNSGANVLTF. CDR3 DNA: TGCGCCAGCAGCCCTACCGGGACAAACTCTGGGGCCAACGTCCTGACTTTC. The rearrangement joins TRBV5-1 to TRBJ2-6; tentative D call: TRBD1 (6 bases). CDR1 and CDR2 from the germline V gene are SGHRS and YFSETQ. The V and J ends lost 4 bases and 0 bases respectively, with 14 bases between them. The CDR3 runs 17 residues.

This clonotype showed up just a few times. This sequence joins TRBV5-4 and TRBJ2-2; 7 bases line up with TRBD1. Germline values: CDR1 SGHNT, CDR2 YYREEE (reference sequence). Trimming took 0 bases from V and 0 from J; bases not matched to a gene: 5. This CDR3 contains 17 residues. The CDR3 protein is CASSLGMTGSNTGELFF. CDR3 in DNA: TGTGCCAGCAGCTTGGGGATGACAGGGTCGAACACCGGGGAGCTGTTTTTT.

The rearrangement joins TRBV20-1 to TRBJ2-2; TRBD2 matches 7 bases. The V and J ends lost 3 bases and 3 bases, in that order; junction bases with no gene match: 10. The CDR3 consists of 16 residues. The V gene's germline CDR1 is DFQATT and CDR2 SNEGSKA (reference sequence). CDR3 DNA: TGCAGTGCTAGTGGAGCGGGAAGCCCGGACACCGGGGAGCTGTTTTTT. This encodes CSASGAGSPDTGELFF.

This clonotype was picked up many times. This chain connects TRBV29-1 to TRBJ1-2; D is unclear. This CDR3 is 14 amino acids long. Germline V gives CDR1 SQVTM, CDR2 ANQGSEA. With 0 bases removed from V and 4 bases from J, the gap between germline ends came to 12 bases. CDR3 sequence (DNA): TGCAGCGTTGAAGATGGAGGCACGAGCTATGGCTACACCTTC. Its protein is CSVEDGGTSYGYTF.

The chain combines TRBV12-5 with TRBJ1-6; no clear D. The CDR3 sequence is 14 residues long. Germline CDR1 and CDR2: LGHNT and FRNRAP. For the CDR3, the DNA is TGTGGGACGCCGGGGTTGAGGGCTAATTCACCCCTCCACTTT. Protein product: CGTPGLRANSPLHF.

Ten or more counts support this clonotype. The chain couples TRBV10-3 to TRBJ2-3; D is ambiguous. The CDR3 consists of 15 residues. Germline assignment: CDR1 ENHRY and CDR2 SYGVKD. Between the trimmed V and J ends, which lost 6 bases and 0 bases, there was a span of 13 bases. Here the CDR3 reads CAIRMDAKSTDTQYF. The CDR3 DNA reads TGTGCCATCAGGATGGACGCGAAAAGCACAGATACGCAGTATTTT.

V and J are TRBV5-1 and TRBJ2-1; 7 nucleotides agree with TRBD2. From germline, CDR1 is SGHRS and CDR2 YFSETQ. The CDR3 is made up of 15 amino acids. The V and J ends lost 3 bases and 6 bases, in that order; junction bases with no gene match: 9. DNA of the CDR3: TGCGCCAGCAGCTGGGGGGGGGACGGACTCAATGAGCAGTTCTTC. Translated, it gives CASSWGGDGLNEQFF.

This clonotype was detected only a few times. The V call is TRBV5-6, the J call TRBJ2-1; TRBD1 aligns across 8 bases. V shed 3 bases and J 9 bases; nucleotides not matched to a gene: 8. CDR1 and CDR2 (germline): SGHDT, YYEEEE. The CDR3 loop spans 14 amino acids. Here the CDR3 DNA reads TGTGCCAGCAGCTCTATGACAGGGGAGTTTGAGCAGTTCTTC. As protein: CASSSMTGEFEQFF. Full variable domain (outside the CDR3, taken from reference TRBV5-6 and TRBJ2-1): DAGVTQSPTHLIKTRGQQVTLRCSPKSGHDTVSWYQQALGQGPQFIFQYYEEEERQRGNFPDRFSGHQFPNYSSELNVNALLLGDSALYLCASSSMTGEFEQFFGPGTRLTVL.

This clonotype was counted a few times. The chain uses TRBV5-1 and TRBJ1-1, with TRBD1 matching 9 bases. Germline assignment: CDR1 SGHRS and CDR2 YFSETQ. The CDR3 covers 15 residues. The junction had 9 bases not matched to a gene; V was cut back by 4 bases and J by 5 bases. CDR3 region: CASSQNSGTGTEAFF. CDR3 coding DNA: TGCGCCAGCAGCCAGAACTCCGGGACAGGGACTGAAGCTTTCTTT.

This clonotype was found a few times. The V and J genes are TRBV4-2 and TRBJ2-7; 8 bases map to TRBD2. Looked up from germline, CDR1 is LGHNA and CDR2 is YNFKEQ. Trimming at V came to 4 bases and at J to 3 bases, leaving 5 bases not matched to a gene. The CDR3 runs 14 residues. DNA for the CDR3: TGTGCCAGCAGCCGGCGGGGGGCCAACTACGAGCAGTACTTC. This codes for CASSRRGANYEQYF.

About this clonotype: One end of the junction varies from germline; a read error may be responsible. The chain's CDR3 is CASSLDRANTEASF. CDR3 sequence (DNA): TGCGCCAGCAGCTTGGACAGGGCCAACACTGAAGCTTCCTTT. The chain employs TRBV5-1 and TRBJ1-1; D perhaps matches TRBD1 (6 bases). CDR3 length: 14 amino acids. The V gene's germline CDR1 is SGHRS and CDR2 YFSETQ.

This chain connects TRBV3-1 to TRBJ2-3; D remains ambiguous. The CDR3 spans 13 residues. V lost 4 bases, J lost 8 bases, and 13 bases lay in between. Germline V CDR1 and CDR2: LGHDT, YNNKEL (reference sequence). The CDR3 coding sequence is TGTGCCAGCAGCCCAGACCTAGGACGTACGCAGTATTTT. Translating it yields CASSPDLGRTQYF.

As regards this clonotype: One end of the junction fails to match germline, which may point to a read error. The CDR3 coding sequence is TGTACCAGCAGCCAAAGGACAGGGAGCTCCTATAATTCACCCCTCCACTTT. Protein sequence: CTSSQRTGSSYNSPLHF. J is TRBJ1-6 and V is TRBV3-1; 8 positions match TRBD1. There are 17 residues in the CDR3. Germline CDR1 reads LGHDT; CDR2 reads YNNKEL (reference sequence).